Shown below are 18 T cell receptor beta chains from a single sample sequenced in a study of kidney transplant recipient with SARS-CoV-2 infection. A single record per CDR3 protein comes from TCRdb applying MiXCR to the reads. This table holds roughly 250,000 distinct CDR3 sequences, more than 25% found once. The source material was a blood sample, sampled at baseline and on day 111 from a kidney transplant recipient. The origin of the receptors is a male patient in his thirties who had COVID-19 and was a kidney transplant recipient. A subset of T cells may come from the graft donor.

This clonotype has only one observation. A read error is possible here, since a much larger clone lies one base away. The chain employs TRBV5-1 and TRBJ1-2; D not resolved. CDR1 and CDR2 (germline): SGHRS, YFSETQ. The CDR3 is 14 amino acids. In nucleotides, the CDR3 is TGCGCCAGCGGCTTGGACCCAGGACTCTATGACTACACCTTC. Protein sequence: CASGLDPGLYDYTF.

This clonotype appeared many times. The CDR3 here is CASSVPDSFRKTYGYTF. CDR3 DNA sequence: TGTGCCAGCAGTGTGCCAGACAGCTTCCGAAAGACCTATGGCTACACCTTC. This chain joins TRBV12-3 or TRBV12-4 and TRBJ1-2; perhaps TRBD1 as D (5 bases). The CDR3 extends over 17 amino acids. Between the trimmed V and J ends, which lost 5 bases and 4 bases, there was a span of 23 bases.

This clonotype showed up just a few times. CDR3 bases: TGTGCAAGTCGCTCGAAACTAGCGGGAGTCAGAGATACGCAGTATTTT. Its translation: CASRSKLAGVRDTQYF. The rearrangement links TRBV12-2 to TRBJ2-3; the DNA was not compared with TRBD2, the D call given in the table. TRBV12-2 is recorded as a pseudogene. The CDR3 is 16 amino acids.

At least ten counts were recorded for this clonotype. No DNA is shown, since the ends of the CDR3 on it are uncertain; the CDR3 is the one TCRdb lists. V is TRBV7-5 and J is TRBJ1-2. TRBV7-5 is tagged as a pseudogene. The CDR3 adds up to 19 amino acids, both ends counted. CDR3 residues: CISVPEECDEVGKTYGYTF.

The CDR3 DNA follows: TGTGCCAGCAGTTTTTTAGAGGGCTCACCCCTCCACTTT. Protein sequence: CASSFLEGSPLHF. The J gene is TRBJ1-6, the V gene TRBV6-5; D unresolved. The CDR3 runs to 13 residues. Trimming shortened V by 4 bases and J by 10 bases, and 11 bases separated the two germline ends. Germline V CDR1 and CDR2: MNHEY, SVGAGI.

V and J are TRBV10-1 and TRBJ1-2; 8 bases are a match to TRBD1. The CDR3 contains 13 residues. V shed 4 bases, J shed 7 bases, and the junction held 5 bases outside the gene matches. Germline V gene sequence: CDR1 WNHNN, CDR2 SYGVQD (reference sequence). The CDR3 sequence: CASSARTGFGYTF. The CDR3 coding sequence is TGCGCCAGCAGTGCCCGGACAGGGTTTGGCTACACCTTC.

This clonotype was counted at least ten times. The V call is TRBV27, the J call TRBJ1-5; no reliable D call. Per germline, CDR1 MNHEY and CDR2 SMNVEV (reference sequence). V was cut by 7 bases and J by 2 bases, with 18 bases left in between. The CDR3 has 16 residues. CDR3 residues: CASTKVGVFGNQPQHF. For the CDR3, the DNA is TGTGCCAGCACCAAAGTCGGGGTTTTTGGCAATCAGCCCCAGCATTTT.

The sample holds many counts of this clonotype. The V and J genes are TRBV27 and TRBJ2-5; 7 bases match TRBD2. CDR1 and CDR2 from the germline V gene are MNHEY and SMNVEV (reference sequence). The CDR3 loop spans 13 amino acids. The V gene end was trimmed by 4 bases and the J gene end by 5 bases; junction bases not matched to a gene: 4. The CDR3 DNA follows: TGTGCCAGCAGTTCACTAGCGCGGGAGACCCAGTACTTC. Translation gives CASSSLARETQYF.

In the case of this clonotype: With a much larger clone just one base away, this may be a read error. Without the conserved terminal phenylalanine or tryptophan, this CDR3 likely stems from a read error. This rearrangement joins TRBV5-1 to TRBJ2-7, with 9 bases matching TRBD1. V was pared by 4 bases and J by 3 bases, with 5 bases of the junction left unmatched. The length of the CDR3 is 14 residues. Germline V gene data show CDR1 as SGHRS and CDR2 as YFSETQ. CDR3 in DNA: TGCGCCAGCAGCCCCCGGGACAGGGTCTACGAGCAGTACCTC. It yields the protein CASSPRDRVYEQYL.

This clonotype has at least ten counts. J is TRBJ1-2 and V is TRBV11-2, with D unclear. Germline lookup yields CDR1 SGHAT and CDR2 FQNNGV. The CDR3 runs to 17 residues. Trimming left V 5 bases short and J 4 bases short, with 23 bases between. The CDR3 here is CASSGHQTSRKTYGYTF. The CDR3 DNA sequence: TGTGCCAGCAGCGGTCACCAAACAAGCAGAAAGACCTATGGCTACACCTTC.

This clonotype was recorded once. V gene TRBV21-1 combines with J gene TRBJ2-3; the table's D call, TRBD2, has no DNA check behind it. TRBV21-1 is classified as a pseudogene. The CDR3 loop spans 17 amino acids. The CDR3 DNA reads TGTGCCAGCAGCACTTCCCTAGCTACAGTCATGCAAGATACGCAGTATTTT. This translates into CASSTSLATVMQDTQYF.

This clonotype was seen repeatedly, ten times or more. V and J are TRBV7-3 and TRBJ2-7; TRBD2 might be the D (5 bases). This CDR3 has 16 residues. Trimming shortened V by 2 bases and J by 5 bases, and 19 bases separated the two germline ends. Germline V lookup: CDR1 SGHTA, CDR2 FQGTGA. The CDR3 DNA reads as TGTGCCAGCAGCTTAGGAGCGGCCACAAGTTCCGACGAGCAGTACTTC. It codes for CASSLGAATSSDEQYF.

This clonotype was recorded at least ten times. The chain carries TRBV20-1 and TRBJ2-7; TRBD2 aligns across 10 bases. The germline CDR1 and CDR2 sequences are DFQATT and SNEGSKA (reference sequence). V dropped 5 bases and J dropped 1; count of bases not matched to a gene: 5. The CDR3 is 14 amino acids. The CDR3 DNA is TGCAGTGCTCAACGGACTAGCGGTTCCTACGAGCAGTACTTC. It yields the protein CSAQRTSGSYEQYF.

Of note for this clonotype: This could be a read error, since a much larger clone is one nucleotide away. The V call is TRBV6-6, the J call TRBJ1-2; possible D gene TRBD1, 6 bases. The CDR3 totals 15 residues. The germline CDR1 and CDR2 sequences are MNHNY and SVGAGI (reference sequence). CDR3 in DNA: TGTGCCAGCAGTCCGGGACCGGACAGAGACGATGGCTACGCCTTC. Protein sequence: CASSPGPDRDDGYAF.

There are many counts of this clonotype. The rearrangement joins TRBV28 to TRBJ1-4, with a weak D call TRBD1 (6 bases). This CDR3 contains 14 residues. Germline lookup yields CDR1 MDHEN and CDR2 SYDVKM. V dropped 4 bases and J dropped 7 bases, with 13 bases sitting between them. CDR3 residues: CASSSDRPFEKLFF. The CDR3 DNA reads TGTGCCAGCAGTTCCGACAGGCCCTTTGAAAAACTGTTTTTT.

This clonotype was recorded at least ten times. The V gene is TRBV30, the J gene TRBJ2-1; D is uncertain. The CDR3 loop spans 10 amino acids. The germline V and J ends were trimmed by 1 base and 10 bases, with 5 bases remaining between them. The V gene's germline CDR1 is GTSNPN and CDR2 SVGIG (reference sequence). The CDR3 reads CAWSGPEQFF. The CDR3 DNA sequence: TGTGCCTGGAGTGGGCCCGAGCAGTTCTTC.

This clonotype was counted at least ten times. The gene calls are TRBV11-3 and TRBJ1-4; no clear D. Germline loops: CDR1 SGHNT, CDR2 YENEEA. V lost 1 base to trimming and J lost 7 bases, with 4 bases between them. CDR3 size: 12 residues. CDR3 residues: CASSLGPEKLFF. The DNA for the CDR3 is TGTGCCAGCAGCTTAGGTCCTGAAAAACTGTTTTTT.

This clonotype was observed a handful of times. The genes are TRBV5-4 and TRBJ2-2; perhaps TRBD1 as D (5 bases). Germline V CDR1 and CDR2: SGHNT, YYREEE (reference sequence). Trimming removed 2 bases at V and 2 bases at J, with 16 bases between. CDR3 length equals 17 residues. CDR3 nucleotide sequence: TGTGCCAGCAGCTTATTACAGGCCTACCGTAACACCGGGGAGCTGTTTTTT. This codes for CASSLLQAYRNTGELFF.